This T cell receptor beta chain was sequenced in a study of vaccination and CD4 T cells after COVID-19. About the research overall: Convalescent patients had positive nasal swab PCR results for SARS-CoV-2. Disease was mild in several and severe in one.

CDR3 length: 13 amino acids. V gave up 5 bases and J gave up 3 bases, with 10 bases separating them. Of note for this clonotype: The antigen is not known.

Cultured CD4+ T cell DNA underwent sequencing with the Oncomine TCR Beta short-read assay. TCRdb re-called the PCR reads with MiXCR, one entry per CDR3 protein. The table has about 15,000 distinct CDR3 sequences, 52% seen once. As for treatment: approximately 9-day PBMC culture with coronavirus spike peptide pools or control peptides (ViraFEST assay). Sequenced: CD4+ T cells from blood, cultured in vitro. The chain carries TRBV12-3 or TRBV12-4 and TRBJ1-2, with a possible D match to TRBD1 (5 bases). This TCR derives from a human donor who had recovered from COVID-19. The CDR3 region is CASSRWGYYGYTF. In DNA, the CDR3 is TGTGCCAGCAGTCGGTGGGGGTACTATGGCTACACCTTC.